This TCR beta chain was observed in a study of blood T cell repertoires in COVID-19. Germline V gene data show CDR1 as LNHDA and CDR2 as SQIVND (reference sequence). This CDR3 comprises 16 residues. Points on this clone: One end of the junction is discordant with germline, which a read error may explain.

Sequencing used immunoSEQ multiplex PCR; TCRdb keeps in-frame clones, though not all of them. This table has about 150,000 clones, 80% to 90% appearing once. The chain employs TRBV19 and TRBJ1-2, with D maybe TRBD1 (6 bases). The specimen was PBMCs or T cells enriched from blood (not recorded which). The TCR comes from a man between 45 and 60 years old who had recovered from COVID-19. The CDR3 reads CASRRTSTGNIYGYTF. The CDR3 DNA reads as TGTGCTAGTAGGCGTACCTCTACAGGGAACATCTATGGCTACACCTTC.